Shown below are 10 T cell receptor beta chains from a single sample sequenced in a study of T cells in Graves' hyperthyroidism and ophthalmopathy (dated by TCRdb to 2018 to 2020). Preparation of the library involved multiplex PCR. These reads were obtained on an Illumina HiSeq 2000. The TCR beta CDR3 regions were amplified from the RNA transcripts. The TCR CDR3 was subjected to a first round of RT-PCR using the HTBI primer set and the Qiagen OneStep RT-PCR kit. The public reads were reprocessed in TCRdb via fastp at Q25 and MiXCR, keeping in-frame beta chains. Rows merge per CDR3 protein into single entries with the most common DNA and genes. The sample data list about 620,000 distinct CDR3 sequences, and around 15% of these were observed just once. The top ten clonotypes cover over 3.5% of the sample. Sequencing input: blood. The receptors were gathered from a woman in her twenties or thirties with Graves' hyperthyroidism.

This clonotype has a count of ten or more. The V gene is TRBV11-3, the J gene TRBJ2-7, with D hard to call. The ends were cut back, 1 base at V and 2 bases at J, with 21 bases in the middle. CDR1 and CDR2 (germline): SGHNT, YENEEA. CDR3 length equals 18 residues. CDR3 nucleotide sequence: TGTGCCAGCAGCTTAGGGGTGGGTGTAATGGAAGGGACCTACGAGCAGTACTTC. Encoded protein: CASSLGVGVMEGTYEQYF.

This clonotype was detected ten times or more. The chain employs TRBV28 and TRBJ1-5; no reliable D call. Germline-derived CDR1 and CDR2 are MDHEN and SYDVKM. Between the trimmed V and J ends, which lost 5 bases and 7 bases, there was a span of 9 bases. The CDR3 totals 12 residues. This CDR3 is CASSLRWQPQHF. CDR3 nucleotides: TGTGCCAGCAGTCTTCGGTGGCAGCCCCAGCATTTT.

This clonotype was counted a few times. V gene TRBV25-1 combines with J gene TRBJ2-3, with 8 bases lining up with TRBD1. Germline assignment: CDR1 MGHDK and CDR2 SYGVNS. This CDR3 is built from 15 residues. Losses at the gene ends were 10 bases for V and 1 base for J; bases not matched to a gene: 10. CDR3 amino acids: CATYTDRACTDTQYF. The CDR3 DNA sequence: TGTGCCACCTACACGGACAGGGCTTGCACAGATACGCAGTATTTT.

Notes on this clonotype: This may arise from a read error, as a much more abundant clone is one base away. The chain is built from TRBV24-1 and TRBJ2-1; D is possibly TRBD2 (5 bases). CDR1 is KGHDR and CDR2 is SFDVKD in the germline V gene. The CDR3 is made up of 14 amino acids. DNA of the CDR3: TGTGCCACCAGGAGCGGAGAACCCTACAGTGAGCAGTTCTTC. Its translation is CATRSGEPYSEQFF.

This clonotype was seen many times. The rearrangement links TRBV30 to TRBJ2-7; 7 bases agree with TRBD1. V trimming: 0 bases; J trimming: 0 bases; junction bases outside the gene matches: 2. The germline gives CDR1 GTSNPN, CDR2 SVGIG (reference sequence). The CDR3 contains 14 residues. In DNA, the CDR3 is TGTGCCTGGAGTGTAGGGGACAGCTCCTACGAGCAGTACTTC. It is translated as CAWSVGDSSYEQYF.

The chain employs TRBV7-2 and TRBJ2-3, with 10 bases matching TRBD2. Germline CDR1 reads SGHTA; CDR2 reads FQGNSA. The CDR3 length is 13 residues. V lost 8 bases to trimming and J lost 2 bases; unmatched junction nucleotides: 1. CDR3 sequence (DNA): TGTGCCAGCGGACTAGCGGACACAGATACGCAGTATTTT. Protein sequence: CASGLADTDTQYF. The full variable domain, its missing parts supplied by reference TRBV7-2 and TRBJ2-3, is GAGVSQSPSNKVTEKGKDVELRCDPISGHTALYWYRQSLGQGLEFLIYFQGNSAPDKSGLPSDRFSAERTGGSVSTLTIQRTQQEDSAVYLCASGLADTDTQYFGPGTRLTVL.

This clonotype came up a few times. The CDR3 loop reads CASSRGGHQNTEAFF. Here the CDR3 DNA reads TGTGCCAGCAGCCGCGGGGGACACCAGAACACTGAAGCTTTCTTT. V is TRBV5-6 and J is TRBJ1-1, with D possibly matching TRBD1 (6 bases). The CDR3 is 15 amino acids. The germline V gene encodes CDR1 SGHDT and CDR2 YYEEEE. Trimming removed 4 bases from V and 1 base from J, with 14 bases in between.

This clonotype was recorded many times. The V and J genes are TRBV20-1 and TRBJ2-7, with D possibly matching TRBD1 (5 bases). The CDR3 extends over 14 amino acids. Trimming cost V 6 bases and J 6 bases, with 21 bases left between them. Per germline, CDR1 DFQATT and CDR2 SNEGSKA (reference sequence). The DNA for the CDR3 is TGCAGTGCAAGGCAGGGTTTGGGAAGAGGCGAGCAGTACTTC. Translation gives CSARQGLGRGEQYF.

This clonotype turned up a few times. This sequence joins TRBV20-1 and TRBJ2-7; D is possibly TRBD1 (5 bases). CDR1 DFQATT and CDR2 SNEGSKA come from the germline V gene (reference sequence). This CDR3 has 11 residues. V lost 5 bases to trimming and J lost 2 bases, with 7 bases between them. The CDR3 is CSADSTYEQYF. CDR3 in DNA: TGCAGTGCTGACAGTACCTACGAGCAGTACTTC.

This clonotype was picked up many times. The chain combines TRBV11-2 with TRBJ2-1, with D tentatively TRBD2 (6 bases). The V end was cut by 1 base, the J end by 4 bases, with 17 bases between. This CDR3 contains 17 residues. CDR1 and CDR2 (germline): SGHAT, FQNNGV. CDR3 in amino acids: CASSLGSGLTDYNEQFF. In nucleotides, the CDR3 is TGTGCCAGCAGCTTAGGGAGTGGACTAACGGATTACAATGAGCAGTTCTTC.